This TCR beta chain was retrieved from a study of OX40 agonist ivuxolimab in advanced cancers. With respect to the entire study: Ivuxolimab was an agonistic, fully human IgG2 monoclonal antibody directed against OX40 (CD134), a costimulatory receptor. In the dose-escalation cohort, roughly four fifths of patients were male, and the mean age was roughly 60 years, with a range of about 23 to 90. The purpose of peripheral TCRbeta sequencing was to test whether ivuxolimab changed TCR sequence diversity and led to clonal T-cell expansion. The monotherapy dose-escalation portion (N of about 49 patients) of the phase I ivuxolimab trial is reported in the paper. Intravenous ivuxolimab was administered to patients every 2 weeks at six dose levels: 0.01, 0.1, 0.3, 1.5, 3 and 10 mg/kg. Partial responses were achieved by three dose-escalation patients, of whom one had hepatocellular carcinoma and two had cutaneous melanoma. Of the roughly 53 patients in dose escalation, about 20 had hepatocellular carcinoma, some 15 had melanoma, 9 had renal cell carcinoma and 9 had head and neck cancer. Prior anti-PD-1, anti-PD-L1 or anti-CTLA-4 therapy was permitted, and checkpoint inhibitors had been received by around 39% of dose-escalation patients.

Patients with autoimmune disease history or receiving systemic immunosuppression were excluded from the trial. In every dose cohort, peripheral blood was drawn for TCR sequencing at baseline, cycle 4 day 1, and cycle 7 day 1. The samples were drawn from a first-in-human, open-label, multicenter phase I dose-escalation trial of ivuxolimab. Adults with locally advanced or metastatic melanoma, renal cell, hepatocellular, or head and neck squamous cell carcinoma were enrolled in the trial. Before TCR sequencing, CD4+ T cells and CD8+ T cells from peripheral blood were sorted into separate populations. Turning to this clone: The antigen it binds to is not known. No base-level quality is on record; no much larger clone is a single base apart.

Points the paper makes about the study in general: At doses of 0.1 to 3.0 mg/kg, clonal expansion of both CD4+ and CD8+ T cells in blood was seen between baseline and week 6. After ivuxolimab, CD8+ T cells had more expanded clones than CD4+ T cells on average. Partial responders in the 0.1-3.0 mg/kg groups had among the lowest normalized peripheral clonal expansion, especially among CD8+ T cells. Low levels of normalized T-cell clonal expansion were also shown by some nonresponding patients. The antigen specificity of the clonally expanded peripheral T cells was not determined.

The CDR1 and CDR2 encoded by the germline V gene (reference sequence) are LNHDA and SQIVND. The V end loses 6 bases and the J end loses 3 bases, and a stretch of 20 bases separates them. The CDR3 spans 17 residues, from the cysteine through the phenylalanine. CDR3 DNA only is kept here, 51 bases in frame from base 1. Genomic DNA was extracted from sorted cells for sequencing of the TCRbeta CDR3 region. The immunoSEQ Assay was used for sequencing of TCRbeta CDR3 regions. In TCRdb, the immuneACCESS table is reduced to in-frame sequences with V and J assigned. These tables do not hold every clone; where another copy was compared, an unresolved V gene accounts for under half, and the others remain unexplained. The sample table lists about 58,000 clones, approximately 82% of them with a count of one. Less than 4% of the sample rests with the top ten.

Recombination joined TRBV19 with TRBJ1-4; matching of 5 bases hints at TRBD1 as the D gene. This specimen consisted of CD4+ or CD8+ T cells sorted from blood, obtained in a trial of the OX40 agonist ivuxolimab. This receptor was taken from an adult with an advanced solid tumor such as melanoma, head and neck, liver or kidney cancer. The bases are TGTGCCAGTAGGCCTCCAGGGAGGAGTTTGTCTAATGAAAAACTGTTTTTT. This codes for CASRPPGRSLSNEKLFF.